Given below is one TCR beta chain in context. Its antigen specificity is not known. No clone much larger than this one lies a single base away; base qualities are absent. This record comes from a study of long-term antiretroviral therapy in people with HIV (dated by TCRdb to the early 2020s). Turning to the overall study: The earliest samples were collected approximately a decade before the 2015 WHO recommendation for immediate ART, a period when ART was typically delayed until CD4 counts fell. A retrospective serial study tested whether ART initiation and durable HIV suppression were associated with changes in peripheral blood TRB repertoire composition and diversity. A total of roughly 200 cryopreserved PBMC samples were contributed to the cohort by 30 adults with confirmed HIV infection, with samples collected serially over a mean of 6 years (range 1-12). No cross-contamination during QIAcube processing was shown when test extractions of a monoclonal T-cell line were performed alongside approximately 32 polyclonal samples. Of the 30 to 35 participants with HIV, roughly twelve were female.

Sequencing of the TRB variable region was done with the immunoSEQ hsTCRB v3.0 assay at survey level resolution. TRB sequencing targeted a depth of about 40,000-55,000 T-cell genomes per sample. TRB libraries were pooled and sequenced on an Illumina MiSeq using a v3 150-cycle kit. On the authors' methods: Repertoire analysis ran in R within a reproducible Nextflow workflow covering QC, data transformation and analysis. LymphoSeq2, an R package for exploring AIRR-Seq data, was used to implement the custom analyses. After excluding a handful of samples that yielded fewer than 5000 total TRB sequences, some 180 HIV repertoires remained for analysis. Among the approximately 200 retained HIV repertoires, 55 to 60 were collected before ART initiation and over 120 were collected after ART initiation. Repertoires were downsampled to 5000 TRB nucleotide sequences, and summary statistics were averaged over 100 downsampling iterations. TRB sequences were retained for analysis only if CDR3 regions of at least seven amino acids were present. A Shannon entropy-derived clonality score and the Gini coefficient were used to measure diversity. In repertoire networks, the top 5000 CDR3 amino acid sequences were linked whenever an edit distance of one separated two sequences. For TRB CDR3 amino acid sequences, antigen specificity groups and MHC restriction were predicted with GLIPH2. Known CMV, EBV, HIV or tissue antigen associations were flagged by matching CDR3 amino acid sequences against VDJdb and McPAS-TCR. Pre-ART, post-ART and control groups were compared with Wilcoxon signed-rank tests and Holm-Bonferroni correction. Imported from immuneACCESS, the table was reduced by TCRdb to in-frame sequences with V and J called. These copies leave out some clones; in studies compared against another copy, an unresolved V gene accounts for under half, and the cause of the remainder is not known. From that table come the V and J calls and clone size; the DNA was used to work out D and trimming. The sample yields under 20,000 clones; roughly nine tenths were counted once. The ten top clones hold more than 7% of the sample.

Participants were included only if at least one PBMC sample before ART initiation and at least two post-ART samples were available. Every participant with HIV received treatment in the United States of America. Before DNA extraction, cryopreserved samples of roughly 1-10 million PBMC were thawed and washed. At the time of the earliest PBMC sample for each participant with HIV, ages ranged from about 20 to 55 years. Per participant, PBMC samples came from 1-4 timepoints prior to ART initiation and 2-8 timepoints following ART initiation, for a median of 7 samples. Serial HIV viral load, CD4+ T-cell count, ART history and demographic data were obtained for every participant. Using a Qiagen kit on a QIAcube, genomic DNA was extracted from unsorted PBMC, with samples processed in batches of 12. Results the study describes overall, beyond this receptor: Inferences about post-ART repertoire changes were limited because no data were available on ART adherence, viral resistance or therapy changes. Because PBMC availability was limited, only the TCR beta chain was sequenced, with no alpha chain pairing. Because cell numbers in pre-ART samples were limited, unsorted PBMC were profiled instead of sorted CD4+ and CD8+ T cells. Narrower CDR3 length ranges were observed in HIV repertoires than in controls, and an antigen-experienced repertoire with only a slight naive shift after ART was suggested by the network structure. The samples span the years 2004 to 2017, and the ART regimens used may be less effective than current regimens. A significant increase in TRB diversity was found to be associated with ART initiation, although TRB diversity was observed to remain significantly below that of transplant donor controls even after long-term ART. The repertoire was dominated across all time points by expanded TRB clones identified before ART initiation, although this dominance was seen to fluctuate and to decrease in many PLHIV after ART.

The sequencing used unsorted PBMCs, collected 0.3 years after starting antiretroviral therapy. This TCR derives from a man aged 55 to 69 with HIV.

The CDR3 protein is CASSFGRQIAKNIQYF. DNA sequence: TGTGCCAGCAGTTTTGGCAGGCAGATAGCCAAAAACATTCAGTACTTC. The chain was built from TRBV27 and TRBJ2-4; the D gene is unclear. The CDR3 runs 16 residues from the cysteine to the phenylalanine. Only CDR3 DNA remains: 48 bases, in frame from the first base. The germline V gene (reference sequence) yields MNHEY for CDR1 and SMNVEV for CDR2. V is shortened by 3 bases, J by 0 bases, and the region joining them spans 12 bases.